The text below deals with one T cell receptor beta chain. This clone was seen a handful of times. No cognate antigen has been identified for it. The junction departs from germline at one end; a sequencing error may be responsible. CDR1 and CDR2 were assigned from the germline V gene as SNHLY and FYNNEI. The CDR3 sequence holds 14 residues, the cysteine and phenylalanine included. The DNA shown is the 42-base CDR3, in frame from base 1. This sample was included in a study of cytomegalovirus exposure and HLA in healthy donors (dated by TCRdb to 2015 to 2018). Describing the broader study: An earlier analysis of some 500 of the donors reported about 250 Gb of sequence data and 120 million or so unique TCR beta sequences from roughly 180 million T cells. About 320 gigabases of sequencing data and approximately 93 million unique TCR sequences were included in an early release covering 500 to 750 HLA-typed donors. Of the roughly 410 genotyped donors, roughly 76% were placed in the genetic ancestry cluster associated with self-reported Caucasian donors. The study was designed to test whether signatures of past pathogen exposure could be identified by cataloging public T cell receptors. The study profiled the T cell repertoires of fewer than 850 subjects by immunosequencing and related them to cytomegalovirus serostatus. Along with the approximately 700-subject first cohort, a separate validation cohort of roughly 110 different subjects was used. High-throughput TCR immunosequencing, statistical association of individual TCRs with disease status, and machine learning were combined to predict cytomegalovirus infection status. A later analysis re-examined previously published TCR beta repertoires from about 670 donors and added high-resolution HLA genotyping to investigate patterns of TCR occurrence. In the later analysis, no new phenotypic data were used to find candidate immune exposures; instead, reliance was placed on TCR beta sequences and their occurrence across donors. To decide whether each TCR beta V gene segment behaved as functional or pseudogenic, an earlier analysis of 587 of the donors relied on high-throughput TCR beta sequencing. Donor age, sex, ethnicity and CMV serostatus were collected together with the repertoire data. In a later genetic analysis, genome-wide SNP genotypes for 398 of the 666 donors were used, and that subset was treated as a discovery cohort. Every repertoire in the discovery cohort had been generated on one and the same sequencing platform. Class I and class II HLA loci were covered by the typing at four-digit resolution. The number of donors typed differed by locus, with roughly 620-630 for A, B, C, DRB1 and DQB1, around 500 for DQA1, under 610 for DPA1, and 400 to 490 for DPB1. Four to six DR-DQ haplotypes were handled as single units for association and clustering, since linkage in the cohort was strong. Among about 400 genotyped donors of the cohort, an average of approximately 220,000 unique TCR beta nucleotide sequences was sequenced per donor, of which roughly 17% were non-productive. Broader findings and caveats from the paper: A later analysis found that most CMV-associated TCR beta chains appeared HLA-restricted, with HLA associations seemingly driven largely by CMV exposure. In vitro tests confirmed that three of the cytomegalovirus-associated TCR beta chains recognize cytomegalovirus antigens. In an earlier analysis of some 550 of the donors, most TCR beta V segments were observed in productive rearrangements about 90% or about 30% of the time, broadly matching IMGT annotations. For the cohort, immune exposure information was limited to CMV serostatus. In a later analysis, HLA-associated TCR beta chains showed more clonal expansion and lower generation probabilities than non-associated chains that were equally common. Specific HLA alleles were associated with 15,000 to 20,000 TCR beta sequences at a false discovery rate of 0.05 in a later analysis. It was suggested by the authors that the approach could potentially be generalized to other disease states and immunological phenotypes. A group of highly shared sequence variants was considered likely to be a technical artifact of the sequencing pipeline. Presence/absence analyses assumed roughly uniform sequencing depth across donors, an assumption that may not hold. Linkage disequilibrium might explain the correlated functional status among segregating V segments, but an unknown experimental factor could not be ruled out. The cohort was sequenced for TCR beta chains only, and without alpha or paired-chain data the features that could be detected were limited. The 87-base-pair reads could not distinguish some IMGT-functional V segments, including TRBV6-2 and TRBV6-3, so those segments were excluded. Most TCR sequences were observed very rarely across donors, whereas some public TCRs were present in many individuals. In a later analysis, the rate of TCR association differed among HLA loci, with DRB1 alleles having the most associated TCRs and HLA-C alleles having the fewest. The classifier was reported to diagnose cytomegalovirus status with high specificity and sensitivity in both the original cohort and the validation cohort. According to a later analysis, parvovirus B19, influenza, CMV and Epstein-Barr virus appeared linked to several top co-occurrence clusters. Because some donors lacked HLA typing at each locus, the association tests relied only on the typed subset. Assigning TCR associations to individual alleles was difficult when HLA alleles, especially DR and DQ, strongly co-occurred. The earlier analysis of about 600 of the donors excluded about 16 rarely observed V segments, including chromosome 9 orphons, because counts were too low. The study gave a list of more than 150 TCR beta chains associated with cytomegalovirus. Compared with the roughly 700-donor mean, donors in an Asian-associated ancestry cluster had fewer N-insertions in productive TCRs, according to a later genetic analysis. A later genetic analysis associated a missense DCLRE1C variant with V-gene and J-gene trimming of TCR beta chains, and an independent cohort replicated the association. A further reported finding was that TCR beta sequences accurately predicted the HLA-A and HLA-B alleles for most subjects in the first cohort.

Libraries were made using the immunoSEQ multiplex PCR assay. A mixture of 60 forward primers for TCR Vbeta segments and 13 reverse primers for TCR Jbeta segments was used in the multiplex PCR. A multiplex PCR assay on genomic DNA amplified the CDR3 region of rearranged TCR beta genes. The Illumina HiSeq System was used to sequence the amplified TCR beta libraries as 87-base-pair reads. The paper's data handling went like this. Across the 600 to 700 repertoires, a later analysis counted 60 million to 90 million unique TCR beta chains, roughly 11 million of which were shared by at least two donors. Raw reads were error-corrected and collapsed into unique sequences with a nearest-neighbor algorithm that merged closely related sequences to remove PCR and sequencing errors. V, D and J gene segments were assigned by aligning CDR3 sequences to IMGT reference sequences. For a sequence to be retained, a match of at least six nucleotides to both a V gene segment and a J gene segment was required. Rearrangements were called productive when the CDR3 lacked stop codons and stayed in frame with V and J; all others were non-productive. CDR3 was defined by IMGT convention, running from the second conserved V-encoded cysteine to the conserved J-encoded phenylalanine. Sequences without an unambiguous match to a single V gene segment were excluded from the earlier analysis of 450 to 650 of the donors. An earlier analysis of almost 600 of the donors classified V segments as functional when productive rearrangements were above 56.7% and as segregating when the standard deviation between donors was above 5%. A statistical classification framework was built to diagnose cytomegalovirus status from the catalog of TCR beta chain sequences. In a later analysis, V and J genes were assigned by comparing TCR nucleotide sequences against IMGT/GENE-DB human TR gene sequences. The TCRdist pipeline was used in a later analysis to assign CDR3 sequences and most-parsimonious VDJ recombination scenarios. In a later analysis, each TCR beta chain was defined by its CDR3 amino acid sequence together with its V-gene family, and reads without a unique V-gene family were excluded. In a later analysis, 450 to 600 highly shared, low-generation-probability nucleotide sequences were removed to address suspected cross-contamination and a sequencing artifact. In a later analysis, a clonal expansion index for each public chain was calculated from normalized within-repertoire ranks of inferred template counts. Generation probabilities in a later analysis came from a VDJ recombination model fitted to out-of-frame rearrangements, and those results were checked against IGoR. A later analysis scored TCR-TCR, TCR-HLA and TCR-CMV co-occurrence with hypergeometric tests, applying a repertoire-size bias correction to TCR pairs. To estimate false discovery rates, a later analysis permuted the HLA or CMV assignments 20 times. In a later analysis, co-occurring TCRs were grouped with DBSCAN, and TCRdist sequence similarity was added when clustering was performed within HLA-allele-positive subsets. Repertoires with fewer than 30,000 or more than 120,000 public chains, plus five repertoires with anomalous nucleotide sharing, were excluded from co-occurrence clustering. The clones in this table, taken by TCRdb from immuneACCESS, are in-frame only. Not every clone is retained; where verified, under half of the shortfall comes from an unresolved V gene, and the cause of the rest is unknown. V and J calls and clone size are as listed in that table; D and trimming were resolved from the DNA. A total of roughly 120,000 clones appear in this sample, about 63% of them only once. The ten largest clones represent 1.6% of the sample.

The cohort comprised hundreds of healthy bone marrow donors. At the time of sampling, every cohort member was nominally healthy, though immune exposures that went unrecorded were likely present. The donor tested CMV seropositive, placing the donor among the approximately 310 seropositive members of the cohort. Every donor gave a peripheral blood sample, and the peripheral blood mononuclear cells from that sample were used for TCR beta sequencing. Genomic DNA was extracted from the blood cell samples with the Qiagen DNeasy Blood Extraction Kit. This sequence originates from a man between 25 and 39 years old in good health and CMV-seropositive. The chain is assembled from TRBV2 and TRBJ2-2, and 10 junction bases match TRBD2. The source material was PBMCs. The nucleotide sequence reads as follows: TGTGCCAGCACGCAGCGGGAGGGCCGCGGGGAGCTGCTTTTT. Translated, it gives CASTQREGRGELLF.